This T cell receptor beta chain was sequenced during a study of blood T cells in healthy people across ages. General study results and limits: Naive and antigen-experienced cells could not be conclusively compared, given unsorted PBMCs.

Notes on this clonotype: The antigen is unknown.

Primed by a sample-barcoded 5' primer and a J-beta primer mix, a second PCR proceeded for 7 to 11 cycles. From the 5' RACE reads, TCRdb called clonotypes with MiXCR, one entry per CDR3 protein. The table has around 1,600,000 distinct CDR3 sequences, 35% to 45% seen once; the top ten hold under 5%. Germline-derived CDR1 and CDR2 are SGHTA and FQGNSA. The CDR3 loop spans 13 amino acids. V was shortened by 3 bases and J by 10 bases, with 13 bases between the two germline ends. Sequenced input: blood. The chain links TRBV7-2 to TRBJ1-5; no firm D call. The sequence came from a woman between 18 and 30 years old in good health. CDR3 in DNA: TGTGCCAGCAGCTTGCCCCCCCCGTCTCCCCAGCATTTT. Protein product: CASSLPPPSPQHF.